These 9 T cell receptor beta chains share one sample of origin, sequenced in a study of blood T cell repertoires in COVID-19. Only in-frame clones appear in the TCRdb table, and some are missing; sequencing was by immunoSEQ multiplex PCR. The profile shows more than 75,000 clones, about 88% of them singletons. The source material was peripheral blood. Receptor source: a man older than 75 with active or convalescent COVID-19.

This rearrangement joins TRBV6-5 to TRBJ2-3; 7 bases are shared with TRBD2. The CDR3 is 15 amino acids. The V gene end was trimmed by 7 bases and the J gene end by 3 bases; junction bases not matched to a gene: 10. The germline CDR1 and CDR2 sequences are MNHEY and SVGAGI. CDR3 sequence: CASTRPGGRTDTQYF. For the CDR3, the DNA is TGTGCCAGCACCAGACCCGGGGGGAGGACAGATACGCAGTATTTT.

This clone was counted a few times. This sample also contains other DNA sequences that code for the same CDR3. This chain connects TRBV4-2 to TRBJ2-7; 7 nucleotides align to TRBD1. The CDR3 sequence is 15 residues long. V shed 1 base, J shed 0 bases, and the junction held 3 bases outside the gene matches. Germline lookup yields CDR1 LGHNA and CDR2 YNFKEQ. The CDR3 region is CASSQGSGGSYEQYF. CDR3 nucleotides: TGTGCCAGCAGCCAAGGGTCAGGGGGCTCCTACGAGCAGTACTTC.

This clone is medium-sized (0.01 to 0.1%) by share. This chain joins TRBV14 and TRBJ2-7; 7 nucleotides agree with TRBD2. Trimming removed 0 bases from V and 2 bases from J; junction bases left unmatched: 7. Germline V lookup: CDR1 SGHDN, CDR2 FVKESK. CDR3 length: 16 residues. The CDR3 spells CASSQEGLRGTYEQYF. DNA for the CDR3: TGTGCCAGCAGCCAAGAAGGATTGCGGGGGACCTACGAGCAGTACTTC.

This rearrangement joins TRBV19 to TRBJ2-5; D might be TRBD2 (5 bases). Germline loops: CDR1 LNHDA, CDR2 SQIVND (reference sequence). This CDR3 contains 14 residues. V was shortened by 3 bases and J by 5 bases, with 13 bases between the two germline ends. CDR3 protein: CASSIQWTRETQYF. The DNA of the CDR3 is TGTGCCAGTAGTATTCAGTGGACTCGTGAGACCCAGTACTTC.

V and J are TRBV19 and TRBJ1-2; the D gene is possibly TRBD1 (6 bases). This CDR3 is 14 amino acids long. Germline V gene data show CDR1 as LNHDA and CDR2 as SQIVND (reference sequence). V gave up 4 bases and J gave up 4 bases, with 13 bases separating them. Here the CDR3 DNA reads TGTGCCAGTAGTACCGAGTGGACAGTCTATGGCTACACCTTC. Amino acid sequence: CASSTEWTVYGYTF. The full variable domain, its missing parts supplied by reference TRBV19 and TRBJ1-2, is DGGITQSPKYLFRKEGQNVTLSCEQNLNHDAMYWYRQDPGQGLRLIYYSQIVNDFQKGDIAEGYSVSREKKESFPLTVTSAQKNPTAFYLCASSTEWTVYGYTFGSGTRLTVV.

The chain uses TRBV5-1 and TRBJ2-3; TRBD2 matches at 10 bases. The CDR3 extends over 15 amino acids. Germline CDR1 and CDR2: SGHRS and YFSETQ. The V gene end was trimmed by 3 bases and the J gene end by 4 bases; junction bases not matched to a gene: 5. The CDR3 sequence: CASSSVAGGADTQYF. The CDR3 DNA reads TGCGCCAGCAGCTCAGTAGCGGGAGGAGCAGATACGCAGTATTTT.

J is TRBJ2-5 and V is TRBV9; the D is unclear. This CDR3 comprises 14 residues. V lost 0 bases and J 3 bases, leaving 9 bases between the germline ends. In germline, CDR1 is SGDLS, CDR2 YYNGEE. The CDR3 reads CASSVDNFEETQYF. The CDR3 nucleotides read TGTGCCAGCAGCGTAGATAACTTTGAAGAGACCCAGTACTTC.

In this sample, this clone turned up once. This rearrangement joins TRBV18 to TRBJ1-3, with a weak D call TRBD1 (5 bases). The CDR3 is 15 amino acids. Germline loops: CDR1 KGHSH, CDR2 LQKENI. Trimming removed 3 bases at V and 0 bases at J, with 9 bases between. CDR3 nucleotides: TGTGCCAGCTCACCCGACAGTAGCTCTGGAAACACCATATATTTT. This sequence encodes CASSPDSSSGNTIYF.

This clone was seen once. The chain has TRBV10-3 and TRBJ1-1; 7 positions agree with TRBD1. This CDR3 spans 16 amino acids. Per the germline V gene, CDR1 is ENHRY and CDR2 is SYGVKD. Trimming took 7 bases from V and 0 from J; bases not matched to a gene: 11. In DNA, the CDR3 is TGTGCCATCAAAGAGGGACAGCAGACCTTGAACACTGAAGCTTTCTTT. This gives the protein CAIKEGQQTLNTEAFF.